This record covers a single TCR beta chain. This entry comes from a study of early T cells in non-severe SARS-CoV-2 infection. The junction had 9 bases not matched to a gene; V was cut back by 2 bases and J by 8 bases. Per the germline V gene, CDR1 is DFQATT and CDR2 is SNEGSKA (reference sequence). CDR3 length: 14 amino acids. The TCR library protocol attached unique molecular identifiers to the individual cDNA molecules. TCRdb re-called the 5' RACE reads with MiXCR, one entry per CDR3 protein. The table lists approximately 42,000 distinct CDR3 sequences, less than 8.5% of them singletons. This chain connects TRBV20-1 to TRBJ2-3; 8 nucleotides align to TRBD2. Material for sequencing was whole blood. The TCR sequence derives from an adult who was a healthcare worker with PCR-confirmed SARS-CoV-2 infection or an uninfected control (not recorded which). The CDR3 is CSARKGLEVVTQYF. CDR3 nucleotide sequence: TGCAGTGCTAGAAAGGGACTAGAGGTAGTTACGCAGTATTTT.